Below are 19 T cell receptor beta chains sequenced from a single sample in a study of CD8+ T cells in alopecia areata. Reverse transcription of extracted RNA yielded cDNA, which provided the sequencing template. Generated by immunoSEQ multiplex PCR, the TCRdb table keeps only in-frame clones and is missing some. The sample has about 190,000 clones; roughly three fifths are singletons. Treatment: oral pan-JAK inhibitor, 5-10 mg twice daily. The sequencing here drew on CD4+ T cells sorted from blood, taken at week 4, from a patient treated with tofacitinib. The receptor set was obtained from a human donor with alopecia areata.

This clone appeared once. This chain links TRBV7-9 with TRBJ2-1; D ambiguous. CDR3 length: 14 amino acids. CDR1 SEHNR and CDR2 FQNEAQ come from the germline V gene (reference sequence). V gave up 3 bases and J gave up 5 bases, with 11 bases separating them. The CDR3 is CASSFREVNNEQFF. The CDR3 DNA reads as TGTGCCAGCAGCTTTCGTGAGGTAAACAATGAGCAGTTCTTC.

V is TRBV7-9 and J is TRBJ2-7, with a tentative D call TRBD1 (6 bases). This CDR3 comprises 16 residues. CDR1 and CDR2 from the germline V gene are SEHNR and FQNEAQ (reference sequence). V lost 4 bases and J 0 bases, leaving 16 bases between the germline ends. The CDR3 region is CASSSRGHRSSYEQYF. CDR3 bases: TGTGCCAGCAGCTCCAGGGGACACAGGAGCTCCTACGAGCAGTACTTC.

The chain employs TRBV29-1 and TRBJ2-5; 7 bases are a match to TRBD2. This CDR3 is built from 12 residues. V was clipped by 7 bases and J by 7 bases; unmatched bases: 9. Germline V gene lookup returns CDR1 SQVTM and CDR2 ANQGSEA. CDR3 DNA sequence: TGCAGCGCCCCATCTGGGGGGGGGACCCAGTACTTC. This gives the protein CSAPSGGGTQYF.

The CDR3 region is CASRDRDGYEQYF. As DNA, the CDR3 is TGTGCCAGCAGAGACCGGGACGGCTACGAGCAGTACTTC. The chain is built from TRBV2 and TRBJ2-7; either TRBD1 or TRBD2 may supply D (5 bases each). The ends were cut back, 6 bases at V and 3 bases at J, with 12 bases in the middle. Germline CDR1 and CDR2: SNHLY and FYNNEI. The CDR3 has 13 residues.

This clone was detected a few times. The genes are TRBV27 and TRBJ2-7, with D perhaps TRBD1 (7 bases). V dropped 8 bases and J dropped 0 bases, with 11 bases sitting between them. This CDR3 region has 13 residues. Germline CDR1 reads MNHEY; CDR2 reads SMNVEV (reference sequence). CDR3 in DNA: TGTGCCAGCCACAGGGGAGGCTCCTACGAGCAGTACTTC. It codes for CASHRGGSYEQYF.

The genes are TRBV28 and TRBJ2-1; D might be TRBD2 (7 bases). Germline CDR1 and CDR2: MDHEN and SYDVKM. Trimming shortened V by 6 bases and J by 0 bases, and 12 bases separated the two germline ends. The CDR3 totals 15 residues. CDR3 protein: CASSHGGASYNEQFF. CDR3 DNA: TGTGCCAGCAGCCATGGGGGGGCCTCCTACAATGAGCAGTTCTTC. Full variable domain (outside the CDR3, taken from reference TRBV28 and TRBJ2-1): DVKVTQSSRYLVKRTGEKVFLECVQDMDHENMFWYRQDPGLGLRLIYFSYDVKMKEKGDIPEGYSVSREKKERFSLILESASTNQTSMYLCASSHGGASYNEQFFGPGTRLTVL.

This clone was observed a handful of times. The chain uses TRBV28 and TRBJ2-5; 12 positions agree with TRBD2. V was clipped by 1 base and J by 7 bases; unmatched bases: 4. The germline V gene has CDR1 MDHEN and CDR2 SYDVKM. This CDR3 region has 15 residues. CDR3 sequence: CASSLSLAGGVTQYF. In DNA form, the CDR3 reads TGTGCCAGCAGTTTATCCCTAGCGGGAGGGGTGACCCAGTACTTC.

CDR3 in amino acids: CASSPRPSGELFF. CDR3 bases: TGTGCCAGCAGCCCCAGACCGAGCGGGGAGCTGTTTTTT. The rearrangement links TRBV7-2 to TRBJ2-2, with D unresolved. CDR1 is SGHTA, CDR2 FQGNSA, per germline. V was shortened by 5 bases and J by 7 bases, with 11 bases between the two germline ends. The CDR3 totals 13 residues.

The chain recombines TRBV7-2 with TRBJ2-1, with D possibly TRBD2 on 6 matching bases. The CDR3 length is 13 residues. The V gene's germline CDR1 is SGHTA and CDR2 FQGNSA. V was clipped by 5 bases and J by 5 bases, with 10 bases between them. For the CDR3, the DNA is TGTGCCAGCAGCCTGGGACTTCACAATGAGCAGTTCTTC. Translating gives CASSLGLHNEQFF.

The chain recombines TRBV25-1 with TRBJ1-2; the D gene is possibly TRBD1 (6 bases). The CDR3 runs 14 residues. Germline V gene data show CDR1 as MGHDK and CDR2 as SYGVNS. Trimming removed 2 bases at V and 4 bases at J, with 11 bases between. In DNA form, the CDR3 reads TGTGCCAGCAGTGAACCGGGGGGCAGCTATGGCTACACCTTC. Its translation is CASSEPGGSYGYTF.

For the CDR3, the DNA is TGTGCCAGCAGTTTATTTTCCGGGACAGGCACAGATACGCAGTATTTT. As protein: CASSLFSGTGTDTQYF. The rearrangement joins TRBV27 to TRBJ2-3, with TRBD1 matching over 7 bases. The CDR3 extends over 16 amino acids. CDR1 and CDR2 from the germline V gene are MNHEY and SMNVEV (reference sequence). V gave up 1 base and J gave up 1 base; unmatched junction bases: 5.

The chain couples TRBV29-1 to TRBJ1-2; possibly TRBD1 for D (6 bases). Germline V lookup: CDR1 SQVTM, CDR2 ANQGSEA. This CDR3 has 12 residues. With 7 bases removed from V and 6 bases from J, the gap between germline ends came to 15 bases. The CDR3 coding sequence is TGCAGCGGAGGATCAAACAGGGATGGCTACACCTTC. This gives the protein CSGGSNRDGYTF.

J is TRBJ1-1 and V is TRBV7-2, with D maybe TRBD1 (5 bases). The CDR3 runs 14 residues. Germline V CDR1 and CDR2: SGHTA, FQGNSA. V lost 5 bases and J 0 bases, leaving 10 bases between the germline ends. Here the CDR3 DNA reads TGTGCCAGCAGCGCAACAGGCTTGAACACTGAAGCTTTCTTT. Protein product: CASSATGLNTEAFF.

This clone has only a few counts. V gene TRBV11-2 combines with J gene TRBJ2-3; 8 bases align to TRBD2. The V segment lost 6 bases and the J segment 0 bases; nucleotides outside the gene matches: 5. Looked up from germline, CDR1 is SGHAT and CDR2 is FQNNGV. This CDR3 has 15 residues. As DNA, the CDR3 is TGTGCCAGCAGGAAACTAGCGGTCAGCACAGATACGCAGTATTTT. This codes for CASRKLAVSTDTQYF. The full variable domain, with the rest looked up from reference TRBV11-2 and TRBJ2-3, is EAGVAQSPRYKIIEKRQSVAFWCNPISGHATLYWYQQILGQGPKLLIQFQNNGVVDDSQLPKDRFSAERLKGVDSTLKIQPAKLEDSAVYLCASRKLAVSTDTQYFGPGTRLTVL.

The genes are TRBV29-1 and TRBJ2-7, with a possible D match to TRBD2 (5 bases). V was pared by 5 bases and J by 6 bases, with 20 bases between. The CDR3 covers 14 residues. The germline V gene encodes CDR1 SQVTM and CDR2 ANQGSEA. DNA of the CDR3: TGCAGCGTTAGCGCCTACGAGGGCCGGGGCGAGCAGTACTTC. It encodes CSVSAYEGRGEQYF.

This clone was seen a few times. This sequence joins TRBV4-3 and TRBJ1-1; tentatively, D is TRBD1 (6 bases). V lost 1 base to trimming and J lost 5 bases, with 11 bases between them. Germline V lookup: CDR1 LGHNA, CDR2 YSLEER. The CDR3 contains 14 residues. The CDR3 protein is CASSQGLRGTEAFF. The CDR3 region has the DNA TGCGCCAGCAGCCAAGGCCTGAGGGGGACTGAAGCTTTCTTT.

J is TRBJ1-1 and V is TRBV29-1, with TRBD1 as a possible D gene (5 bases). The CDR3 is 15 amino acids. Germline V CDR1 and CDR2: SQVTM, ANQGSEA. V was cut by 5 bases and J by 3 bases, with 19 bases left in between. In DNA form, the CDR3 reads TGCAGCGTTTCGGGCAGGGACGGTATCGACACTGAAGCTTTCTTT. Translating gives CSVSGRDGIDTEAFF.

The chain has TRBV30 and TRBJ1-1; 7 bases line up with TRBD1. The J segment lost 0 bases and the V segment lost 1 base, leaving 5 bases of the junction unmatched. From germline, CDR1 is GTSNPN and CDR2 SVGIG (reference sequence). The CDR3 runs 15 residues. CDR3 residues: CAWSDRGLVNTEAFF. CDR3 in DNA: TGTGCCTGGAGTGACAGGGGACTGGTGAACACTGAAGCTTTCTTT.

V usage is TRBV20-1 and J usage is TRBJ1-1, with no clear D. The ends were cut back, 5 bases at V and 7 bases at J, with 8 bases in the middle. In germline, CDR1 is DFQATT, CDR2 SNEGSKA (reference sequence). The CDR3 sequence is 10 residues long. The CDR3: CSAADGEAFF. CDR3 DNA sequence: TGCAGTGCTGCCGACGGTGAAGCTTTCTTT.